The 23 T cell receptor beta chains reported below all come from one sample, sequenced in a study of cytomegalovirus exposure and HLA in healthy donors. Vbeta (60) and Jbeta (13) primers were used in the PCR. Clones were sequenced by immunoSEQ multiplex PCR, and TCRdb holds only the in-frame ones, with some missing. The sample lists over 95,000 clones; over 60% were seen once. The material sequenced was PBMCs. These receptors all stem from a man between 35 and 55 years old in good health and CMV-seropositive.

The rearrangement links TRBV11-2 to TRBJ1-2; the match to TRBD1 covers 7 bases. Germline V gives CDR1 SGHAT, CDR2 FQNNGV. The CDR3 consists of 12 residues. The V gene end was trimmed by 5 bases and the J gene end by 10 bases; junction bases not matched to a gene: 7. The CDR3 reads CASSRNRGDYTF. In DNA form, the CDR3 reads TGTGCCAGCAGCCGGAACAGGGGCGACTACACCTTC.

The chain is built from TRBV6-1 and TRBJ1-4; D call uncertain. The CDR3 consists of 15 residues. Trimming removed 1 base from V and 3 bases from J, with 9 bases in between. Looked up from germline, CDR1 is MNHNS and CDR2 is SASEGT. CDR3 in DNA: TGTGCCAGCAGTGAAGTACGGGGTGCTAATGAAAAACTGTTTTTT. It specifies CASSEVRGANEKLFF.

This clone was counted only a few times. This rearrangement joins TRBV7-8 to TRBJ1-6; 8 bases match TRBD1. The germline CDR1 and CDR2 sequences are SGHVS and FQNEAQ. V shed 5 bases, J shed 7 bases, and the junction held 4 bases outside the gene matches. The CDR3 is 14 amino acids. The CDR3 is CASSQDRGNSPLHF. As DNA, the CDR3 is TGTGCCAGCAGCCAAGACAGGGGAAATTCACCCCTCCACTTT.

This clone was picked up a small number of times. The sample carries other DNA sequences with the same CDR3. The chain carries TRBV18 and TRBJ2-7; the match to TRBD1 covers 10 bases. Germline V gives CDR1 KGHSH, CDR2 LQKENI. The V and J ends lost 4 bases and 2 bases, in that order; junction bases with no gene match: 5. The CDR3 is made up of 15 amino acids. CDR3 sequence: CASSQPGQGTYEQYF. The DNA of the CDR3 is TGTGCCAGCTCACAGCCGGGACAGGGGACCTACGAGCAGTACTTC.

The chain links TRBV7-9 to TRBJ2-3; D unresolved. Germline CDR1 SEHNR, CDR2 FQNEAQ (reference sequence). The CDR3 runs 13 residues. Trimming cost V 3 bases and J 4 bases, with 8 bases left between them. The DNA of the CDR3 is TGTGCCAGCAGCTTTTTAGCTTCAGATACGCAGTATTTT. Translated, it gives CASSFLASDTQYF.

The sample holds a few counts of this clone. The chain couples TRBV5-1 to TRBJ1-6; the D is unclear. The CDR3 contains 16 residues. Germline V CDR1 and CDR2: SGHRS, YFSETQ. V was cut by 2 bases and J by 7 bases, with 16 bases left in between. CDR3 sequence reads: CASSFLVVNNNSPLHF. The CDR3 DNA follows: TGCGCCAGCAGCTTTCTAGTGGTGAACAACAATTCACCCCTCCACTTT.

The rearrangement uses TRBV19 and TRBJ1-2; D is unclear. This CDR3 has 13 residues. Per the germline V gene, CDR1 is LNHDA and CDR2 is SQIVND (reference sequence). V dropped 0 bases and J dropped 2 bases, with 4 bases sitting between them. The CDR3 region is CASSIDPNYGYTF. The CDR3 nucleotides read TGTGCCAGTAGTATAGACCCGAACTATGGCTACACCTTC.

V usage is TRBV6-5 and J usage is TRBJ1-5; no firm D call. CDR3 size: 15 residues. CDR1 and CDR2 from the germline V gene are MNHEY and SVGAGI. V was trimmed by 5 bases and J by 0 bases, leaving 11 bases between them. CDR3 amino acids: CASSPGIYSNQPQHF. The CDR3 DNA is TGTGCCAGCAGTCCCGGTATTTATAGCAATCAGCCCCAGCATTTT.

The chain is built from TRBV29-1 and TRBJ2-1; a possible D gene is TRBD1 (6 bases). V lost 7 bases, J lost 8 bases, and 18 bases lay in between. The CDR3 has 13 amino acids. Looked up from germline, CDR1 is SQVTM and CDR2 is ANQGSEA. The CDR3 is CSARSGVSDEQFF. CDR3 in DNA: TGCAGCGCCCGCTCAGGGGTTAGCGATGAGCAGTTCTTC.

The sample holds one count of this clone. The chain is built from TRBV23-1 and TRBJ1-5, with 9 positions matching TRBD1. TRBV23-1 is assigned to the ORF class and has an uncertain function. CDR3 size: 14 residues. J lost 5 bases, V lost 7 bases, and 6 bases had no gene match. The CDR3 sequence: CASTWDREYQPQHF. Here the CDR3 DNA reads TGCGCCAGCACTTGGGACAGGGAATATCAGCCCCAGCATTTT.

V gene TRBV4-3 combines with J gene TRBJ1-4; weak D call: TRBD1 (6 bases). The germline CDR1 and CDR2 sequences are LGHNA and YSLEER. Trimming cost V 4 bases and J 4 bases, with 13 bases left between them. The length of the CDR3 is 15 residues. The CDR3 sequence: CASSPDWGHNEKLFF. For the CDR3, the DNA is TGCGCCAGCAGCCCAGATTGGGGGCATAATGAAAAACTGTTTTTT.

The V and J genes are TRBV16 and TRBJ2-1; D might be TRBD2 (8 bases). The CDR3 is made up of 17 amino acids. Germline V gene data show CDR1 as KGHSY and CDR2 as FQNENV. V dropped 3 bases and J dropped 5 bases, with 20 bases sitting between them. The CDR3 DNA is TGTGCCAGCAGCCATACAGGGGCCCCGGGAGGGCACAATGAGCAGTTCTTC. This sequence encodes CASSHTGAPGGHNEQFF.

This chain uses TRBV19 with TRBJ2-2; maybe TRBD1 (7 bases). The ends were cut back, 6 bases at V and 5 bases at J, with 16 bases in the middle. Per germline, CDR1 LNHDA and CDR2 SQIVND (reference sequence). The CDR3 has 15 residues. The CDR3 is CASRSGQGGTGELFF. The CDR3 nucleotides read TGTGCCAGTAGGAGTGGCCAGGGGGGAACCGGGGAGCTGTTTTTT.

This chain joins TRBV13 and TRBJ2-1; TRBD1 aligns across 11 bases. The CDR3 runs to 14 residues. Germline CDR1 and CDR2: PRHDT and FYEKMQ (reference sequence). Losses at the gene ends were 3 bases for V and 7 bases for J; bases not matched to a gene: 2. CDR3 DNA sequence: TGTGCCAGCAGCTTGGGGACAGGGGGAAATGAGCAGTTCTTC. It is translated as CASSLGTGGNEQFF.

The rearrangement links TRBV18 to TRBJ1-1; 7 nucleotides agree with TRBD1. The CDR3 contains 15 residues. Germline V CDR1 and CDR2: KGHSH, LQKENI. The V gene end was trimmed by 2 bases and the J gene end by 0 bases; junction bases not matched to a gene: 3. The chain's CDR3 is CASSPTGQMNTEAFF. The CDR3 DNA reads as TGTGCCAGCTCACCAACGGGACAGATGAACACTGAAGCTTTCTTT. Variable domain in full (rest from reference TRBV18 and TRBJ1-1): NAGVMQNPRHLVRRRGQEARLRCSPMKGHSHVYWYRQLPEEGLKFMVYLQKENIIDESGMPKERFSAEFPKEGPSILRIQQVVRGDSAAYFCASSPTGQMNTEAFFGQGTRLTVV.

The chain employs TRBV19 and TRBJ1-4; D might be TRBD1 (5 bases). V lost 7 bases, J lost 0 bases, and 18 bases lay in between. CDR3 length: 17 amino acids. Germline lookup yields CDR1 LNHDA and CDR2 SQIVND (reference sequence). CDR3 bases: TGTGCCAGTATGGACCCGGGGGGGGACTCAACTAATGAAAAACTGTTTTTT. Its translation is CASMDPGGDSTNEKLFF.

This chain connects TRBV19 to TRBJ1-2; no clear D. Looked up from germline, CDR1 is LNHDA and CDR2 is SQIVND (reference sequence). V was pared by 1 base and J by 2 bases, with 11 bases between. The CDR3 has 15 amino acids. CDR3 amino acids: CASSIVGGGNYGYTF. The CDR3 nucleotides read TGTGCCAGTAGTATAGTAGGTGGCGGAAACTATGGCTACACCTTC.

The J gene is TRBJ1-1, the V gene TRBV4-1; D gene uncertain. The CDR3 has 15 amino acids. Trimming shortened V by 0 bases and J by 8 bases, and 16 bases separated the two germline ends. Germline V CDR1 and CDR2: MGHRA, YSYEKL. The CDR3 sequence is CASSQDRGQTVEAFF. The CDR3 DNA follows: TGCGCCAGCAGCCAAGATCGAGGGCAGACCGTCGAAGCTTTCTTT.

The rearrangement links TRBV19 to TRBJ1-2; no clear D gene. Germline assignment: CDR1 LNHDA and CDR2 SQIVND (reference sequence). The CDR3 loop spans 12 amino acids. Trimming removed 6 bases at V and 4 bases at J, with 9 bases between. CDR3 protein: CASSPGAYGYTF. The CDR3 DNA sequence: TGTGCCAGTAGCCCAGGTGCCTATGGCTACACCTTC.

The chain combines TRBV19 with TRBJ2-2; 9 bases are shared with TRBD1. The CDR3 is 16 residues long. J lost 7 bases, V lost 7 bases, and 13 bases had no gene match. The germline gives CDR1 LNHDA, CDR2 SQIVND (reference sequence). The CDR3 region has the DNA TGTGCCAGTAAGGTAGTCGGGACAGGGTTTAACGGGGAGCTGTTTTTT. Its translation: CASKVVGTGFNGELFF.

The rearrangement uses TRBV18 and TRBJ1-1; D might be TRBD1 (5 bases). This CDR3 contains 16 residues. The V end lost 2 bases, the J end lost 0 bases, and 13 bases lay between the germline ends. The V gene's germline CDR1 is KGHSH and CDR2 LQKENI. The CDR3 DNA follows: TGTGCCAGCTCACCAGGGGAGGGGCTCATGAACACTGAAGCTTTCTTT. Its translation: CASSPGEGLMNTEAFF. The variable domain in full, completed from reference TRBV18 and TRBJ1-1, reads NAGVMQNPRHLVRRRGQEARLRCSPMKGHSHVYWYRQLPEEGLKFMVYLQKENIIDESGMPKERFSAEFPKEGPSILRIQQVVRGDSAAYFCASSPGEGLMNTEAFFGQGTRLTVV.

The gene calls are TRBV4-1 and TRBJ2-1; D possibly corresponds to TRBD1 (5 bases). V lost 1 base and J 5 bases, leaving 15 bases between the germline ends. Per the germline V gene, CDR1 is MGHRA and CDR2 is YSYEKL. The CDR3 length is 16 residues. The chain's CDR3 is CASSQAWGRTDNEQFF. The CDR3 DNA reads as TGCGCCAGCAGCCAAGCGTGGGGCCGCACGGACAATGAGCAGTTCTTC.

The CDR3 nucleotides read TGTGCCAGCAGCTTAGAGCGGGGGGGCACCGGGGAGCTGTTTTTT. This translates into CASSLERGGTGELFF. This chain joins TRBV7-2 and TRBJ2-2; 10 nucleotides align to TRBD2. J gave up 4 bases and V 1 base, and 0 bases lay outside the gene matches. The CDR3 runs 15 residues. The germline V gene encodes CDR1 SGHTA and CDR2 FQGNSA.